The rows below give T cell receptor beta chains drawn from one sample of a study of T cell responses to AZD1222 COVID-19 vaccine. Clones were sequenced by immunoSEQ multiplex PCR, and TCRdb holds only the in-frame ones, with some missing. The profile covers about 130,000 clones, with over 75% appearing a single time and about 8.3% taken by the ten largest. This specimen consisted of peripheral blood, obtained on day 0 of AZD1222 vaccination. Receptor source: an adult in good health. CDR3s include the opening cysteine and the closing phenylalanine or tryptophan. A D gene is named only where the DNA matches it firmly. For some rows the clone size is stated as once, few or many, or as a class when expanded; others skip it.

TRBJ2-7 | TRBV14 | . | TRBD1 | TGTGCCAGCAGCCCTTCTGGGACAGTACTGTACGAGCAGTACTTC | CASSPSGTVLYEQYF
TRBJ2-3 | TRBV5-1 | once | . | TGCGCCAGCAGAGAGACGGCAGGGGTTAGCACAGATACGCAGTATTTT | CASRETAGVSTDTQYF
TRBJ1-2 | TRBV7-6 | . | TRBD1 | TGTGCCAGCAGCCTACAAGGAAACAGGGGGGACGGCTACACCTTC | CASSLQGNRGDGYTF
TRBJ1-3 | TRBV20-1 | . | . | TGCAGTGCTATCAGGGGAAACACCATATATTTT | CSAIRGNTIYF
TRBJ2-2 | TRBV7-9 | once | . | TGTGCCAGCAGCTTCGACAGATCCGGGGAGCTGTTTTTT | CASSFDRSGELFF
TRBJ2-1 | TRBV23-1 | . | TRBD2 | TGCGCCATGGAGGGGGTCACGGGACTAGCGGCCTACAATGAGCAGTTCTTC | CAMEGVTGLAAYNEQFF
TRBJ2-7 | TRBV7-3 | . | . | TGTGCCAGCAGCCCGCGTCCGGGGGTGGATGCGGGGCAGTACTTC | CASSPRPGVDAGQYF
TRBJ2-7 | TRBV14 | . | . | TGTGCCAGCAGCCAAGATCTAGTTGTACGCGAGCAGTACTTC | CASSQDLVVREQYF
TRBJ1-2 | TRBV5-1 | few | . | TGCGCCAGCAGCCCGGGTGGAAGAATCTATGGCTACACCTTC | CASSPGGRIYGYTF
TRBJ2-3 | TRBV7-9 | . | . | TGTGCCAGCAGCTTGGGGGGACAACTAGCTCGTAGCACAGATACGCAGTATTTT | CASSLGGQLARSTDTQYF